Listed below are T cell receptor beta chains from one sample, sequenced in a study of cytomegalovirus exposure and HLA in healthy donors. Using immunoSEQ multiplex PCR, the repertoire was profiled, and TCRdb retains in-frame clones only, with some absent. Of 140,000 to 150,000 clones listed, around 79% are singletons. The sample consisted of PBMCs. The receptor set was obtained from a man between 35 and 55 years old in good health and CMV-seropositive. Each CDR3 is given with its conserved first and last residue. Fields, in order: clone size, V gene, J gene, D gene, CDR3 protein, CDR3 DNA. The D gene is left open where the match is weak. Only some rows state a clone size, as once, few, many or a class for expanded clones.

>.|TRBV28|TRBJ2-7|.
CASIPAGGSNEQYF
TGTGCCAGCATCCCGGCCGGGGGTTCTAACGAGCAGTACTTC
>.|TRBV9|TRBJ1-1|TRBD1
CASSARGQGVSEAFF
TGTGCCAGCAGCGCCAGGGGACAGGGGGTGTCTGAAGCTTTCTTT
>.|TRBV30|TRBJ2-2|.
CAWSVQGLDTGELFF
TGTGCCTGGAGTGTCCAGGGGCTTGACACCGGGGAGCTGTTTTTT
>.|TRBV5-6|TRBJ1-4|.
CASSVGGANEKLFF
TGTGCCAGCAGCGTGGGGGGAGCTAATGAAAAACTGTTTTTT
>.|TRBV28|TRBJ2-4|.
CASAPPAGSKNIQYF
TGTGCCAGCGCCCCCCCGGCGGGCTCCAAAAACATTCAGTACTTC
>.|TRBV7-2|TRBJ2-1|.
CASSLAGAEQFF
TGTGCCAGCAGCTTAGCGGGGGCTGAGCAGTTCTTC
>.|TRBV18|TRBJ2-7|TRBD2
CASSPGTSGSSYEQYF
TGTGCCAGCTCACCCGGGACTAGCGGGAGCTCCTACGAGCAGTACTTC
>few|TRBV7-2|TRBJ1-5|TRBD1
CASSRDRVGQPQHF
TGTGCCAGCAGCCGAGACAGGGTGGGTCAGCCCCAGCATTTT
>.|TRBV5-4|TRBJ2-5|TRBD2
CASSLRTSGRETQYF
TGTGCCAGCAGCTTGAGGACTAGCGGGAGGGAGACCCAGTACTTC
>.|TRBV7-2|TRBJ2-3|.
CASSTYRDTGDTQYF
TGTGCCAGCAGCACCTACCGGGACACAGGGGATACGCAGTATTTT